The rows below give T cell receptor beta chains drawn from one sample of a study of T cells expressing NK-cell markers. TCRdb derives one entry per CDR3 protein from the 5' RACE reads, leaving out DNA. The sample's table shows 400,000 to 450,000 distinct CDR3 sequences. Sequencing input: blood T cells: a sorted CD56 or NKG2C T cell subset, CD4+ or CD8+ T cells, or bulk PBMC T cells (not recorded which). These receptors were taken from a woman between 18 and 70 years old in good health. CDR3s include the opening cysteine and the closing phenylalanine or tryptophan.

v_gene	j_gene	CDR3aa
TRBV7-3	TRBJ1-1	CASSLKRVGNTEAFF
TRBV6-5	TRBJ1-1	CATNSGQGVWAEAFF
TRBV29-1	TRBJ2-3	CSVLPGTSGRVDTQYF
TRBV9	TRBJ1-6	CASSETMGDSPLHF
TRBV7-9	TRBJ2-7	CASSFGDRYEQYF
TRBV20-1	TRBJ2-5	CSASRGDLEETQYF
TRBV4-3	TRBJ1-1	CASSQGTAPTARTEAFF
TRBV7-9	TRBJ2-7	CASSLLLGKEQYF
TRBV29-1	TRBJ1-2	CSVGVPGLDYGYTF
TRBV6-1	TRBJ1-2	CATRGTAGYGYTF
TRBV20-1	TRBJ2-1	CSARQSGRAYNEQFF
TRBV18	TRBJ2-3	CASSPHGKGDTQYF
TRBV20-1	TRBJ1-5	CSAAAGTGGFVEPQHF
TRBV12-3/TRBV12-4	TRBJ1-4	CASSNLATNEKLFF
TRBV5-1	TRBJ1-1	CASSLGSVDEAFF
TRBV12-3/TRBV12-4	TRBJ2-2	CASGLLNTGELFF
TRBV29-1	TRBJ2-3	CSVVSADTQYF
TRBV27	TRBJ1-6	CASSPSTGIYNSPLHF
TRBV28	TRBJ2-7	CASSFPLADTSYEQYF
TRBV4-2	TRBJ2-7	CASSRTQYEQYF
TRBV7-3	TRBJ2-1	CASSSPGEGPNEQFF
TRBV20-1	TRBJ2-7	CRGGQGSSYEQYF
TRBV14	TRBJ2-1	CASSQGFGTRGYNEQFF
TRBV7-3	TRBJ2-2	CASSLGGGLGTGELFF
TRBV13	TRBJ1-4	CASSSGEEEATNEKLFF
TRBV6-2/TRBV6-3	TRBJ2-5	CASSYLAGVQETQYF
TRBV5-1	TRBJ2-1	CASSLERPGLYNEQFF
TRBV6-2/TRBV6-3	TRBJ2-1	CASRGVGEGNNEQFF